The subject of this entry is one TCR beta chain. What it recognizes is unknown. This entry belongs to a study of blood T cells in healthy people across ages. Overall study: Template switching retrieved approximately one barcoded beta molecule for each two T cells.

The CDR3 runs to 15 residues. Trimming removed 0 bases from V and 7 bases from J, with 13 bases in between. The germline V gene has CDR1 SGHRS and CDR2 YFSETQ. General study findings and limits: Observed TCR beta diversity per million T cells went down as age went up. This fall followed a roughly linear course with age. Using unsorted PBMCs precluded a conclusive naive versus antigen-experienced comparison.

The authors ran a second PCR of about 7 to 11 cycles using a sample-barcoded 5' primer and a J-beta primer mix. Each cDNA molecule received a tag from a template-switch adaptor that had 12 random nucleotides. TCRdb passed the 5' RACE reads through MiXCR, listing each CDR3 protein once. The table includes about 580,000 distinct CDR3 sequences, roughly 48% detected once. Specimen: blood. This TCR was sampled from a man older than 75 in good health. This chain joins TRBV5-1 and TRBJ1-4; no reliable D call. CDR3 coding DNA: TGCGCCAGCAGCTTGGTTCCGGACGTCCCTGAAAAACTGTTTTTT. Amino acids: CASSLVPDVPEKLFF.